This TCR beta chain is from a study of CD8 T cells in Susac syndrome. This CDR3 is 13 amino acids long. The V gene lost 5 bases and the J gene lost 3 bases, with 10 bases spanning the gap. Germline CDR1 is LNHDA and CDR2 is SQIVND (reference sequence). The RNA input was about 0.45 to 1 ug, and it was reverse transcribed with random hexamers. TCRdb reprocessed the immunoSEQ multiplex PCR reads with MiXCR, giving one entry per CDR3 protein. This table has around 90,000 distinct CDR3 sequences, about 95% appearing once. The sequence was collected from a human donor with Susac syndrome. The source material was CD8+ T cells from PBMCs. The chain carries TRBV19 and TRBJ1-1; D is unclear. The CDR3 spells CASSVWWDTEAFF. The CDR3 nucleotides are TGTGCCAGTAGTGTTTGGTGGGACACTGAAGCTTTCTTT.